This T cell receptor beta chain came from a study of cytomegalovirus exposure and HLA in healthy donors. Looked up from germline, CDR1 is MNHEY and CDR2 is SMNVEV (reference sequence). The CDR3 has 13 residues. Losses at the gene ends were 4 bases for V and 7 bases for J; bases not matched to a gene: 5. Primers for the PCR totalled 60 Vbeta and 13 Jbeta. Assay used: immunoSEQ multiplex PCR; TCRdb lists only in-frame clones, some missing. The sample comprises around 90,000 clones, roughly 79% of which are singletons, and roughly 0.6% rests with the top ten. The chain joins TRBV27 to TRBJ2-7; 9 bases are a match to TRBD1. This receptor was obtained from a man under 40 in good health and CMV-seronegative. Material: PBMCs. The CDR3 spells CASSSGQGSEQYF. Here the CDR3 DNA reads TGTGCCAGCAGTTCGGGACAGGGCTCTGAGCAGTACTTC.